These 10 T cell receptor beta chains were sequenced from one sample in a study of blood T cell repertoires in COVID-19. Assay used: immunoSEQ multiplex PCR; TCRdb lists only in-frame clones, some missing. Of 200,000 to 250,000 clones in the sample, over 80% are singletons; the top ten hold around 1.3%. The sequencing input was peripheral blood. The receptor set was obtained from a woman under 40 with COVID-19, enrolled during active disease.

V gene TRBV2 combines with J gene TRBJ1-2; D might be TRBD1 (6 bases). Between the trimmed V and J ends, which lost 7 bases and 5 bases, there was a span of 17 bases. The CDR3 is 14 residues long. The germline CDR1 and CDR2 sequences are SNHLY and FYNNEI. The CDR3: CASTLQQGEYGYTF. In DNA form, the CDR3 reads TGTGCCAGCACCCTCCAACAGGGCGAGTATGGCTACACCTTC.

The genes are TRBV15 and TRBJ1-1; D call uncertain. V lost 0 bases and J lost 4, with 12 bases in between. Germline CDR1 is LNHNV and CDR2 is YYDKDF (reference sequence). CDR3 length equals 15 residues. The CDR3 protein is CATSREQVLGTEAFF. CDR3 DNA sequence: TGTGCCACCAGCAGAGAGCAGGTTTTAGGCACTGAAGCTTTCTTT.

The V and J genes are TRBV3-1 (or the pseudogene TRBV3-2) and TRBJ2-3; D not resolved. This CDR3 has 13 amino acids. V was clipped by 0 bases and J by 5 bases, with 6 bases between them. The germline V gene has CDR1 LGHDT and CDR2 YNNKEL (reference sequence). The CDR3 sequence is CASSQDPGDTQYF. Here the CDR3 DNA reads TGTGCCAGCAGCCAAGATCCCGGAGATACGCAGTATTTT.

The chain employs TRBV18 and TRBJ1-4; a weak D match, TRBD1 (5 bases). Trimming stripped 2 bases from V and 2 bases from J, with 9 bases between. The germline gives CDR1 KGHSH, CDR2 LQKENI. CDR3 size: 15 residues. CDR3 sequence reads: CASSPGQGTNEKLFF. CDR3 coding DNA: TGTGCCAGCTCACCAGGGCAGGGCACTAATGAAAAACTGTTTTTT.

This clone was counted a single time. The rearrangement uses TRBV5-1 and TRBJ2-5; 12 positions match TRBD1. The length of the CDR3 is 15 residues. V lost 3 bases, J lost 5 bases, and 5 bases stayed unmatched. CDR1 and CDR2 from the germline V gene are SGHRS and YFSETQ. The CDR3 DNA reads TGCGCCAGCAGCTCGGGGGACAGGGGGCTTGAGACCCAGTACTTC. Translated: CASSSGDRGLETQYF.

The genes are TRBV2 and TRBJ1-1, with a weak D call TRBD1 (6 bases). In germline, CDR1 is SNHLY, CDR2 FYNNEI. CDR3 length equals 14 residues. V was trimmed by 3 bases and J by 4 bases, leaving 12 bases between them. CDR3 DNA: TGTGCCAGCAGTGATCCCAACAGGGTCACTGAAGCTTTCTTT. This sequence encodes CASSDPNRVTEAFF. The whole variable domain, filled in from reference TRBV2 and TRBJ1-1, reads EPEVTQTPSHQVTQMGQEVILRCVPISNHLYFYWYRQILGQKVEFLVSFYNNEISEKSEIFDDQFSVERPDGSNFTLKIRSTKLEDSAMYFCASSDPNRVTEAFFGQGTRLTVV.

The gene calls are TRBV15 and TRBJ2-3; tentatively, D is TRBD1 (5 bases). This CDR3 contains 16 residues. V shed 8 bases and J shed 1 base, with 19 bases lying between them. Looked up from germline, CDR1 is LNHNV and CDR2 is YYDKDF (reference sequence). CDR3 DNA: TGTGCCACCTTCGATGACAGTACGTTCGGCACAGATACGCAGTATTTT. This sequence encodes CATFDDSTFGTDTQYF. Based on the CDR3 plus reference TRBV15 and TRBJ2-3, the full variable domain is DAMVIQNPRYQVTQFGKPVTLSCSQTLNHNVMYWYQQKSSQAPKLLFHYYDKDFNNEADTPDNFQSRRPNTSFCFLDIRSPGLGDTAMYLCATFDDSTFGTDTQYFGPGTRLTVL.

J is TRBJ1-1 and V is TRBV24-1, with TRBD1 as a possible D gene (5 bases). The germline gives CDR1 KGHDR, CDR2 SFDVKD. V was trimmed by 4 bases and J by 1 base, leaving 6 bases between them. The CDR3 spans 13 residues. The CDR3 loop is CATSEGPNTEAFF. The CDR3, as DNA: TGTGCCACCAGTGAGGGGCCGAACACTGAAGCTTTCTTT.

A single count supports this clone. The rearrangement joins TRBV7-2 to TRBJ1-2; 7 bases match TRBD1. This CDR3 has 15 amino acids. Germline V gene lookup returns CDR1 SGHTA and CDR2 FQGNSA. V dropped 5 bases and J dropped 3; count of bases not matched to a gene: 9. The CDR3 bases are TGTGCCAGCAGCACCCGACAGGGACGAGACTATGGCTACACCTTC. Translated: CASSTRQGRDYGYTF.

Only a few counts were recorded for this clone. The chain joins TRBV7-2 to TRBJ2-7; D is uncertain. This CDR3 comprises 13 residues. V gave up 0 bases and J gave up 9 bases, with 12 bases separating them. Germline CDR1 reads SGHTA; CDR2 reads FQGNSA. The CDR3 region has the DNA TGTGCCAGCAGCTTAGCGACTGCCCGTCGGCAGTACTTC. This translates into CASSLATARRQYF.